This T cell receptor beta chain was found in a study of Ad26.COV2.S vaccination and SARS-CoV-2 variants. This clone was seen just once. What it binds is unknown. Whole-study findings and limits: Vaccinated individuals (as opposed to placebo recipients) had higher spike-specific TCR breadth.

Sequencing was performed with immunoSEQ multiplex PCR; in TCRdb, only in-frame clones are kept and a portion is missing. The sample carries about 350,000 clones, around 84% recorded once. Treatment given: about 20 received Ad26.COV2.S at low or high dose, single or two shots; 5 received placebo; per-sample allocation not given. Sampling was performed 63 days after the first vaccine or placebo injection. Participants' vaccine, an Ad26 vector, delivered Wuhan-strain SARS-CoV-2 spike. This specimen was peripheral blood, taken in a trial of Ad26.COV2.S vaccine versus placebo. The TCR comes from a person between 18 and 65 years old who received the Ad26.COV2.S COVID-19 vaccine or a placebo.

This CDR3 reads CATSARTVGTGELFF. The CDR3 bases are TGTGCCACCAGCGCACGGACAGTTGGCACCGGGGAGCTGTTTTTT. The chain recombines TRBV15 with TRBJ2-2; the D gene is possibly TRBD1 (6 bases). Germline V gene lookup returns CDR1 LNHNV and CDR2 YYDKDF (reference sequence). CDR3 length: 15 amino acids. V lost 5 bases, J lost 4 bases, and 14 bases lay in between.